These 14 T cell receptor beta chains were sequenced from one sample in a study of shared clonotypes between healthy human individuals. Profiling relied on immunoSEQ multiplex PCR, and the TCRdb table lists in-frame clones only, not all of them. The table has roughly 2.4 million clones, 95% seen once. Source material: naive CD4+ T cells sorted from blood. Indicated subset: CD45RA+ positively selected. The receptor set was obtained from a man between 18 and 35 years old in good health.

The chain couples TRBV7-9 to TRBJ1-3; TRBD1 is a possible D gene (5 bases). The V end was cut by 8 bases, the J end by 2 bases, with 7 bases between. The CDR3 sequence is 12 residues long. CDR1 is SEHNR and CDR2 is FQNEAQ in the germline V gene (reference sequence). In DNA, the CDR3 is TGTGCCAGCGGGGGAGCTGGAAACACCATATATTTT. This encodes CASGGAGNTIYF.

The chain couples TRBV10-3 to TRBJ1-1; D is perhaps TRBD1 (5 bases). The CDR3 length is 14 residues. V was clipped by 9 bases and J by 5 bases, with 19 bases between them. Per germline, CDR1 ENHRY and CDR2 SYGVKD. Here the CDR3 reads CAITSGGAPTEAFF. The CDR3 DNA is TGTGCCATAACATCCGGCGGGGCACCAACTGAAGCTTTCTTT.

The rearrangement uses TRBV21-1 and TRBJ1-5. TRBV21-1 is listed as a pseudogene. This CDR3 has 16 residues. The CDR3 here is CASSKGGKSGNQPQHF. CDR3 DNA sequence: TGTGCCAGCAGCAAGGGAGGGAAAAGTGGCAATCAGCCCCAGCATTTT.

The chain combines TRBV2 with TRBJ1-2, with unresolved D. Trimming left V 6 bases short and J 4 bases short, with 15 bases between. Germline V gene sequence: CDR1 SNHLY, CDR2 FYNNEI. The CDR3 extends over 14 amino acids. CDR3 DNA: TGTGCCAGCAGGGATACAGAGGCATTCTATGGCTACACCTTC. Its protein is CASRDTEAFYGYTF.

The V call is TRBV19, the J call TRBJ2-3; D is possibly TRBD2 (6 bases). V was pared by 3 bases and J by 0 bases, with 13 bases between. Germline CDR1 reads LNHDA; CDR2 reads SQIVND (reference sequence). The CDR3 runs to 16 residues. The CDR3 sequence is CASSIGRGTSTDTQYF. The CDR3 DNA reads TGTGCCAGTAGTATCGGGCGGGGCACAAGCACAGATACGCAGTATTTT.

The rearrangement joins TRBV10-3 to TRBJ1-2; the D is unclear. The V gene lost 2 bases and the J gene lost 4 bases, with 5 bases spanning the gap. The CDR3 runs 12 residues. Germline V gene sequence: CDR1 ENHRY, CDR2 SYGVKD. CDR3 region: CAISEGAYGYTF. CDR3 coding DNA: TGTGCCATCAGTGAGGGCGCCTATGGCTACACCTTC.

V and J are TRBV7-8 and TRBJ1-2, with a tentative D call TRBD1 (6 bases). Trimming took off 2 bases at V and 8 bases at J, with 18 bases between the two ends. The CDR3 is made up of 15 amino acids. Germline V gene data show CDR1 as SGHVS and CDR2 as FQNEAQ. The CDR3 DNA reads as TGTGCCAGCAGCTTATCTGAAGTAAGGGGGAAAGGCTACACCTTC. Its translation: CASSLSEVRGKGYTF.

In DNA, the CDR3 is TGTGCCAGCTCACCAATGGATACGCAGTATTTT. This encodes CASSPMDTQYF. V gene TRBV18 combines with J gene TRBJ2-3; D is uncertain. The V and J ends lost 2 bases and 6 bases respectively, with 3 bases between them. Germline V lookup: CDR1 KGHSH, CDR2 LQKENI. This CDR3 comprises 11 residues. The full variable domain, in which reference TRBV18 and TRBJ2-3 provide the parts outside the CDR3, is NAGVMQNPRHLVRRRGQEARLRCSPMKGHSHVYWYRQLPEEGLKFMVYLQKENIIDESGMPKERFSAEFPKEGPSILRIQQVVRGDSAAYFCASSPMDTQYFGPGTRLTVL.

This clone was recorded once. V and J are TRBV30 and TRBJ1-4, with no clear D. V lost 2 bases, J lost 7 bases, and 11 bases lay in between. The germline V gene encodes CDR1 GTSNPN and CDR2 SVGIG (reference sequence). CDR3 length: 13 amino acids. The CDR3 loop is CAWSRLDGEKLFF. The CDR3 DNA follows: TGTGCCTGGAGTCGCCTGGACGGTGAAAAACTGTTTTTT.

Of note for this clone: Other nucleotide sequences in the sample specify the same CDR3. The gene calls are TRBV9 and TRBJ2-7; 7 nucleotides align to TRBD1. Trimming cost V 1 base and J 2 bases; bases outside gene matches: 6. The CDR3 sequence is 15 residues long. The germline CDR1 and CDR2 sequences are SGDLS and YYNGEE. The CDR3 DNA reads TGTGCCAGCAGCGTACTAGGGGACAGTACCTACGAGCAGTACTTC. Translated, it gives CASSVLGDSTYEQYF.

The CDR3 protein is CASSFGGQIQETQYF. Here the CDR3 DNA reads TGTGCCAGCAGTTTCGGGGGTCAGATTCAAGAGACCCAGTACTTC. The rearrangement links TRBV28 to TRBJ2-5, with D perhaps matching TRBD2 (6 bases). Germline values: CDR1 MDHEN, CDR2 SYDVKM. CDR3 length: 15 residues. Trimming stripped 3 bases from V and 2 bases from J, with 13 bases between.

The CDR3 DNA reads as TGTGCCTGGAGTAGTGGATCGGGGGAGCCCCAGCATTTT. Residues: CAWSSGSGEPQHF. The chain carries TRBV30 and TRBJ1-5; D may be TRBD1 (5 bases). The CDR3 runs 13 residues. V was pared by 2 bases and J by 8 bases, with 13 bases between. Germline assignment: CDR1 GTSNPN and CDR2 SVGIG (reference sequence).

The chain recombines TRBV4-1 with TRBJ2-7; a weak D match, TRBD1 (5 bases). The length of the CDR3 is 21 residues. CDR1 is MGHRA and CDR2 is YSYEKL in the germline V gene. Trimming took off 1 base at V and 3 bases at J, with 31 bases between the two ends. In nucleotides, the CDR3 is TGCGCCAGCAGCCAAGTGAGGATAAATAGGCAGGGTAAGATCCTCCACTACGAGCAGTACTTC. Translating gives CASSQVRINRQGKILHYEQYF.

V usage is TRBV4-1 and J usage is TRBJ2-3; no definite D call. The CDR3 totals 16 residues. Trimming removed 0 bases from V and 0 bases from J, with 10 bases in between. The V gene's germline CDR1 is MGHRA and CDR2 YSYEKL. CDR3: CASSQDFTDSTDTQYF. In DNA form, the CDR3 reads TGCGCCAGCAGCCAAGATTTCACAGATAGCACAGATACGCAGTATTTT.